A selection of T cell receptor beta chains follows, all from one sample in a study of shared clonotypes between healthy human individuals. Method: immunoSEQ multiplex PCR; TCRdb's copy keeps in-frame clones and lacks some. This sample has over a million clones, with around three quarters found just once. The sample taken for sequencing was memory CD4+ T cells from PBMCs. Source of these receptors: a man aged 18 to 30 in good health. Some clones in this sample may be carry-over from other donors' samples. Both conserved end residues are part of each CDR3. The order of the fields is CDR3 protein, CDR3 DNA, J gene, V gene, D gene, clone size. A D gene is named only where the DNA matches it firmly. Not all rows give a size; the values are once, few, many and, for expanded clones, a class.

CDR3 protein: CAISQAANTGAFF
CDR3 DNA: TGTGCCATCAGCCAAGCGGCGAACACTGGAGCTTTCTTT
J gene: TRBJ1-1
V gene: TRBV10-3
D gene: .
clone size: .

CDR3 protein: CASSTRDRGKDTIYF
CDR3 DNA: TGTGCCAGCTCAACCCGGGACAGGGGGAAGGACACCATATATTTT
J gene: TRBJ1-3
V gene: TRBV18
D gene: TRBD1
clone size: .

CDR3 protein: CASRGTGSNEKLFF
CDR3 DNA: TGTGCCAGCAGGGGAACAGGGTCTAATGAAAAACTGTTTTTT
J gene: TRBJ1-4
V gene: TRBV5-4
D gene: .
clone size: .

CDR3 protein: CASSFAPETGPPYEQYF
CDR3 DNA: TGTGCCAGCAGTTTTGCCCCCGAGACAGGCCCCCCCTACGAGCAGTACTTC
J gene: TRBJ2-7
V gene: TRBV28
D gene: .
clone size: .

CDR3 protein: CASSPLGTQNTGELFF
CDR3 DNA: TGCGCCAGCAGCCCACTAGGGACACAGAACACCGGGGAGCTGTTTTTT
J gene: TRBJ2-2
V gene: TRBV4-1
D gene: .
clone size: .

CDR3 protein: CASSLSARAYEQYF
CDR3 DNA: TGTGCCAGCAGTTTGTCGGCGCGGGCTTACGAGCAGTACTTC
J gene: TRBJ2-7
V gene: TRBV28
D gene: .
clone size: few

CDR3 protein: CASSLARSSYEQYF
CDR3 DNA: TGTGCCAGCAGCTTAGCCAGATCCTCCTACGAGCAGTACTTC
J gene: TRBJ2-7
V gene: TRBV11-2
D gene: .
clone size: .

CDR3 protein: CASSPWITGGGELFF
CDR3 DNA: TGTGCCAGCAGCCCCTGGATCACCGGGGGCGGGGAGCTGTTTTTT
J gene: TRBJ2-2
V gene: TRBV7-9
D gene: .
clone size: many

CDR3 protein: CASSEYFGGQETQYF
CDR3 DNA: TGTGCCAGCAGTGAATATTTCGGGGGCCAAGAGACCCAGTACTTC
J gene: TRBJ2-5
V gene: TRBV25-1
D gene: .
clone size: .

CDR3 protein: CASRQGTSGNTIYF
CDR3 DNA: TGTGCCAGTCGACAGGGGACCTCTGGAAACACCATATATTTT
J gene: TRBJ1-3
V gene: TRBV6-6
D gene: TRBD1
clone size: .

CDR3 protein: CASSVGGSRNTEAFF
CDR3 DNA: TGTGCCAGCAGCGTAGGAGGTTCTCGGAACACTGAAGCTTTCTTT
J gene: TRBJ1-1
V gene: TRBV9
D gene: .
clone size: once

CDR3 protein: CASSFLDTNTEAFF
CDR3 DNA: TGTGCCAGCAGTTTCCTCGACACTAACACTGAAGCTTTCTTT
J gene: TRBJ1-1
V gene: TRBV28
D gene: .
clone size: .

CDR3 protein: CASSVGSALYGYTF
CDR3 DNA: TGTGCCAGCAGCGTAGGGTCAGCCCTCTATGGCTACACCTTC
J gene: TRBJ1-2
V gene: TRBV9
D gene: .
clone size: .

CDR3 protein: CASSLRFQAGGSGYTF
CDR3 DNA: TGCGCCAGCAGCTTGCGATTCCAGGCAGGGGGTAGTGGCTACACCTTC
J gene: TRBJ1-2
V gene: TRBV5-1
D gene: TRBD1
clone size: .

CDR3 protein: CASSLALAGVPGELFF
CDR3 DNA: TGTGCCAGCAGCTTAGCGCTAGCGGGAGTTCCCGGGGAGCTGTTTTTT
J gene: TRBJ2-2
V gene: TRBV7-2
D gene: TRBD2
clone size: .

CDR3 protein: CASSLSLAGAYEQYF
CDR3 DNA: TGTGCCAGCAGTTTATCACTAGCGGGGGCCTACGAGCAGTACTTC
J gene: TRBJ2-7
V gene: TRBV27
D gene: TRBD2
clone size: .

CDR3 protein: CASSLGTGYNEQFF
CDR3 DNA: TGTGCCAGCAGCCTTGGGACTGGCTACAATGAGCAGTTCTTC
J gene: TRBJ2-1
V gene: TRBV5-4
D gene: .
clone size: .

CDR3 protein: CASSLQGRSNYGYTF
CDR3 DNA: TGTGCCAGCAGTCTCCAGGGGCGATCCAACTATGGCTACACCTTC
J gene: TRBJ1-2
V gene: TRBV28
D gene: .
clone size: .

CDR3 protein: CASKIDSREQYF
CDR3 DNA: TGTGCCAGCAAGATCGATAGCCGCGAGCAGTACTTC
J gene: TRBJ2-7
V gene: TRBV2
D gene: .
clone size: .

CDR3 protein: CASSFPGPGNTIYF
CDR3 DNA: TGTGCCAGCAGCTTCCCAGGCCCTGGAAACACCATATATTTT
J gene: TRBJ1-3
V gene: TRBV7-2
D gene: .
clone size: .

CDR3 protein: CASSASGTYNEQFF
CDR3 DNA: TGCGCCAGCTCAGCGAGCGGGACCTACAATGAGCAGTTCTTC
J gene: TRBJ2-1
V gene: TRBV5-1
D gene: TRBD2
clone size: few

CDR3 protein: CAITDTASNYGYTF
CDR3 DNA: TGTGCCATTACTGACACCGCGTCTAACTATGGCTACACCTTC
J gene: TRBJ1-2
V gene: TRBV10-3
D gene: .
clone size: .

CDR3 protein: CASSLQGMNTEAFF
CDR3 DNA: TGTGCCAGCAGTCTACAGGGGATGAACACTGAAGCTTTCTTT
J gene: TRBJ1-1
V gene: TRBV5-4
D gene: TRBD1
clone size: .

CDR3 protein: CASSSIDFNTEAFF
CDR3 DNA: TGCGCCAGCAGCTCCATCGATTTTAACACTGAAGCTTTCTTT
J gene: TRBJ1-1
V gene: TRBV5-1
D gene: .
clone size: few

CDR3 protein: CASSSLGRRAYSNQPQHF
CDR3 DNA: TGTGCCAGCAGCTCCTTAGGCAGACGGGCCTATAGCAATCAGCCCCAGCATTTT
J gene: TRBJ1-5
V gene: TRBV7-7
D gene: .
clone size: .

CDR3 protein: CASSLAGGTNEKLFF
CDR3 DNA: TGCGCCAGCAGCTTGGCCGGAGGTACTAATGAAAAACTGTTTTTT
J gene: TRBJ1-4
V gene: TRBV5-1
D gene: .
clone size: .